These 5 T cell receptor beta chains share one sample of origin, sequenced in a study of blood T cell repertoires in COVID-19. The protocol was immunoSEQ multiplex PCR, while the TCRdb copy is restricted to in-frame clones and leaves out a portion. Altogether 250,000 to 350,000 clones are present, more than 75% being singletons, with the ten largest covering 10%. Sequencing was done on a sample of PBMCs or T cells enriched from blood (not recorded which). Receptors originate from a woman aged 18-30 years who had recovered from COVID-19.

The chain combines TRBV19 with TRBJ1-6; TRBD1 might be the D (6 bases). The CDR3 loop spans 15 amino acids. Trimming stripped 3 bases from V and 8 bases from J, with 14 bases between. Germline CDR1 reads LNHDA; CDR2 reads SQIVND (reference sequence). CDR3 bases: TGTGCCAGTAGTATGGGGCTTGGGGGCTATTCACCCCTCCACTTT. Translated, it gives CASSMGLGGYSPLHF.

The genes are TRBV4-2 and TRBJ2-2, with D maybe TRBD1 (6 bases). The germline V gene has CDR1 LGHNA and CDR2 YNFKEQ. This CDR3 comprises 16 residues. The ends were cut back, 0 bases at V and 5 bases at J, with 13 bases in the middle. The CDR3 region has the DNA TGTGCCAGCAGCCAAGATGTCGGGACAAGGACCGGGGAGCTGTTTTTT. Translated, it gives CASSQDVGTRTGELFF.

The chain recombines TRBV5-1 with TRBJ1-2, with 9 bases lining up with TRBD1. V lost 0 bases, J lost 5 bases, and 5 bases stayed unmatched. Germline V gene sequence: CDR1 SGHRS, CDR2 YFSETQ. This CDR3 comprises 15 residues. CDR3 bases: TGCGCCAGCAGCTTGGTACCGGGACAGGGATATGGCTACACCTTC. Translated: CASSLVPGQGYGYTF.

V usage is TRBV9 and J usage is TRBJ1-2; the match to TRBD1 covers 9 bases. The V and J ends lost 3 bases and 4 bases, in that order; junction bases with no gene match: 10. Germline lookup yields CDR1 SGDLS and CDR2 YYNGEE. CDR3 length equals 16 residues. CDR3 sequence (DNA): TGTGCCAGCAGCGCTAACTCCGGGACAGGGCGCTATGGCTACACCTTC. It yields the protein CASSANSGTGRYGYTF.

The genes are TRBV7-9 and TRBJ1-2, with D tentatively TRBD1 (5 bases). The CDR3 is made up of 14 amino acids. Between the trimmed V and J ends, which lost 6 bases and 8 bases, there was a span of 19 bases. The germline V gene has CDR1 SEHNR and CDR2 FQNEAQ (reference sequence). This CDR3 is CASSYGQGVYGYTF. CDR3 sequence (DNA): TGTGCCAGCAGTTACGGGCAGGGTGTTTACGGCTACACCTTC.